The rows below give T cell receptor beta chains drawn from one sample of a study of cytomegalovirus exposure and HLA in healthy donors. Method: immunoSEQ multiplex PCR; TCRdb's copy keeps in-frame clones and lacks some. The profile shows 180,000 or so clones, 80% of them singletons. The sequencing input was PBMCs. The receptor set was obtained from a woman aged 25 to 45 in good health and CMV-seronegative. Both conserved end residues are part of each CDR3. A D gene is named only where the DNA matches it firmly. Clone size is not always given. Where it is, it says once, few, many or a class for expanded clones.

TRBD1	TRBJ1-2	TRBV9	.	TGTGCCAGCAGCGTACAAGCCCCCGGGACAGGCTTCGGCGGCTACACCTTC	CASSVQAPGTGFGGYTF
TRBD1	TRBJ2-7	TRBV9	.	TGTGCCAGCAGCGTAGTAGGACAGGGCTACGAGCAGTACTTC	CASSVVGQGYEQYF
.	TRBJ1-5	TRBV4-1	.	TGCGCCAGCAGCCAAGCAACAGTACGGCAGCCCCAGCATTTT	CASSQATVRQPQHF
TRBD2	TRBJ2-5	TRBV5-1	.	TGCGCCAGCAGTAGGGCTAGCGGGGCTATCCTGGAGGAGACCCAGTACTTC	CASSRASGAILEETQYF
.	TRBJ2-7	TRBV6-1	.	TGTGCCAGCCGTCCGACAGCCTTGACCTACGAGCAGTACTTC	CASRPTALTYEQYF
.	TRBJ2-1	TRBV6-4	.	TGTGCCAGCACGCCTCGGGCGGGGACCTACAATGAGCAGTTCTTC	CASTPRAGTYNEQFF
.	TRBJ2-5	TRBV4-2	.	TGTGCCAGCAGCCAAGATCCTAGCGTCAAGACCCAGTACTTC	CASSQDPSVKTQYF
TRBD1	TRBJ1-5	TRBV10-2	.	TGCGCCAGCAGGAATACAGGGGACAGCAATCAGCCCCAGCATTTT	CASRNTGDSNQPQHF
.	TRBJ1-6	TRBV6-1	.	TGTGCCAGCAGGGAAATACAGGGTGGTAATTCACCCCTCCACTTT	CASREIQGGNSPLHF
.	TRBJ1-1	TRBV15	once	TGTGCCACCAGCAGAGTCAATACTCCTGAAGCTTTCTTT	CATSRVNTPEAFF
TRBD2	TRBJ2-3	TRBV7-9	.	TGTGCCAGCAGCTGGGTGAGCGGGGGCCCTAAGGAGAAGTATTTT	CASSWVSGGPKEKYF
.	TRBJ1-1	TRBV7-9	once	TGTGCCAGCAGCTTGATCACAGGACTGAACACTGAAGCTTTCTTT	CASSLITGLNTEAFF
.	TRBJ1-1	TRBV11-2	.	TGTGCCAGCAGCTTATCAGATGGGCTCACTGAAGCTTTCTTT	CASSLSDGLTEAFF
TRBD1	TRBJ2-3	TRBV2	.	TGTGCCAGCAGCCAACGGGGACAGATATATCCCACAGATACGCAGTATTTT	CASSQRGQIYPTDTQYF
.	TRBJ1-1	TRBV7-9	.	TGTGCCAGCAGCCCGCAGGAGAACACTGAAGCTTTCTTT	CASSPQENTEAFF
TRBD1	TRBJ2-4	TRBV6-5	.	TGTGCCAGCAGTTCAGGGGGCGCACAAAACATTCAGTACTTC	CASSSGGAQNIQYF
.	TRBJ1-2	TRBV6-5	.	TGTGCCAGCTCAACCGGCGGGGGGGCTGGCTATGGCTACACCTTC	CASSTGGGAGYGYTF
TRBD1	TRBJ1-1	TRBV6-5	.	TGTGCCAGCAGTTACTCGAGGGCAGGGGGTTTCACTGAAGCTTTCTTT	CASSYSRAGGFTEAFF
TRBD1	TRBJ1-2	TRBV27	few	TGTGCCAGCAGCTCGACCCCAGGGGGGTATGGCTACACCTTC	CASSSTPGGYGYTF
TRBD1	TRBJ1-2	TRBV29-1	.	TGCAGCGTTGAGACCCTTCCTCGGGACAGGGGAGGCTATGGCTACACCTTC	CSVETLPRDRGGYGYTF
.	TRBJ2-2	TRBV7-7	.	TGTGCCAGCAGCCCCCAGGCATGGGGGGGGGCCCAAGTTCGGGAGCTGTTTTTT	CASSPQAWGGAQVRELFF
TRBD2	TRBJ2-1	TRBV5-1	few	TGCGCCAGCAGCTTCGGCTCGAACGGGAGGGATGAGCAGTTCTTC	CASSFGSNGRDEQFF
TRBD2	TRBJ2-5	TRBV4-3	.	TGCGCCAGCTCCGGAGAGGCGGGGGGGCGGGGAGAGACCCAGTACTTC	CASSGEAGGRGETQYF
TRBD1	TRBJ2-5	TRBV25-1	.	TGTGCCAGCAGTGGCGACAGGGGTGAAGAGACCCAGTACTTC	CASSGDRGEETQYF
TRBD1	TRBJ2-1	TRBV4-1	.	TGCGCCAGCAGCCAAACCGGGACAGGGGTGAGTGAGCAGTTCTTC	CASSQTGTGVSEQFF
.	TRBJ1-1	TRBV2	.	TGTGCCAGTAGGGAGGGGGGGGGACTCGCTTTCTTT	CASREGGGLAFF
TRBD1	TRBJ1-1	TRBV18	.	TGTGCCAGCTCACCGACAGGGGTCCTGATGAACGCTGAAGCTTTCTTT	CASSPTGVLMNAEAFF
.	TRBJ2-2	TRBV25-1	.	TGTGCCAGCAGTGATTCGGGCGGGGAGATCACCGGGGAGCTGTTTTTT	CASSDSGGEITGELFF
TRBD1	TRBJ2-7	TRBV6-1	.	TGTGCCAGCAGATATACAGGGGCCTACGAGCAGTACTTC	CASRYTGAYEQYF
.	TRBJ1-1	TRBV6-5	few	TGTGCCAGCAGCCCGGGGGGGTTGAGTACTGAAGCTTTCTTT	CASSPGGLSTEAFF
TRBD2	TRBJ2-5	TRBV11-2	few	TGTGCCAGCAGCTTAGTAGCGGGGGGGACTGGAGAGACCCAGTACTTC	CASSLVAGGTGETQYF
.	TRBJ2-5	TRBV9	once	TGTGCCAGCAGCGTAGATCCTAGGTACCAAGAGACCCAGTACTTC	CASSVDPRYQETQYF